A selection of T cell receptor beta chains follows, all from one sample in a study of blood T cell repertoires in COVID-19. Sequencing used immunoSEQ multiplex PCR; TCRdb keeps in-frame clones, though not all of them. The sample records approximately 400,000 clones, roughly nine tenths being singletons. The sample consisted of PBMCs or T cells enriched from blood (not recorded which). These receptors were obtained from a woman aged 40 to 50 who had been exposed to COVID-19. Both conserved end residues are part of each CDR3. Each record gives: J gene, D gene, V gene, clone size, CDR3 DNA, CDR3 protein. A D gene is named only where the DNA matches it firmly. Some rows mark clone size as missing; the rest say once, few, many or name a class of expanded clone.

>TRBJ2-2|TRBD2|TRBV5-1|-
TGCGCCAGCAGCTTGGAAGGTGTCCGAGCGGGGAGCCTGAACACCGGGGAGCTGTTTTTT
CASSLEGVRAGSLNTGELFF
>TRBJ1-2|-|TRBV2|-
TGTGCCAGCAGTGAAAGGGGCGTCGTAATGGGCTACACCTTC
CASSERGVVMGYTF
>TRBJ1-2|TRBD1|TRBV3-1/TRBV3-2|-
TGTGCCAGCAGCCAAGAAAGGGGGCAGATCTATGGCTACACCTTC
CASSQERGQIYGYTF
>TRBJ1-2|TRBD1|TRBV5-1|once
TGCGCCAGCAGGACAGGGGGCGGACTTGCCTATGGCTACACCTTC
CASRTGGGLAYGYTF
>TRBJ2-3|-|TRBV10-1|-
TGCGCCAGCAGGATGGACAGTACAGATACGCAGTATTTT
CASRMDSTDTQYF
>TRBJ1-3|-|TRBV27|-
TGTGCCAGCAGTCCCAGCGGGGGAAACACCATATATTTT
CASSPSGGNTIYF
>TRBJ1-2|-|TRBV6-2/TRBV6-3|-
TGTGCCAGCAGTTACCAACAGGGCAACGATGGCTACACCTTC
CASSYQQGNDGYTF
>TRBJ1-2|TRBD1|TRBV19|-
TGTGCCAGTAGTATCCAGGACAGGGGCGGGGGAAACTATGGCTACACCTTC
CASSIQDRGGGNYGYTF
>TRBJ2-7|-|TRBV9|-
TGTGCCAGCAGCGAGCGCGGGGGCCGCTCCTACGACGAGCAGTACTTC
CASSERGGRSYDEQYF
>TRBJ1-5|-|TRBV6-4|few
TGTGCCAGCAGTGACTCGATAGGACTACCCCAGCATTTT
CASSDSIGLPQHF
>TRBJ1-4|TRBD1|TRBV19|-
TGTGCCAGTAGAGCGATCGGACAGGGTCCTAATGAAAAACTGTTTTTT
CASRAIGQGPNEKLFF
>TRBJ1-5|TRBD1|TRBV19|once
TGTGCCAGTAGTATTTACAGGGGGCCCCTTGGAAATCAGCCCCAGCATTTT
CASSIYRGPLGNQPQHF
>TRBJ2-5|-|TRBV10-3|-
TGTGCCATCAGTTCGGGCGGGGGCCCCCAAGAGACCCAGTACTTC
CAISSGGGPQETQYF
>TRBJ1-2|TRBD1|TRBV10-2|-
TGCGCCAGCAGTGAGAACAGGGGAAACTACTACTATGGCTACACCTTC
CASSENRGNYYYGYTF
>TRBJ2-4|TRBD1|TRBV19|-
TGTGCCAGTAGCGGGACAGGGGTTTGGGCCAAAAACATTCAGTACTTC
CASSGTGVWAKNIQYF
>TRBJ2-2|-|TRBV7-9|few
TGTGCCAGCAGCTTTACAGGGTACACCGGGGAGCTGTTTTTT
CASSFTGYTGELFF
>TRBJ2-5|-|TRBV24-1|-
TGTGCCACCAGTGATTCCCTTCGCCGGGGTCGGTCCTGGGAGACCCAGTACTTC
CATSDSLRRGRSWETQYF
>TRBJ1-1|TRBD1|TRBV5-1|few
TGCGCCAGCAGCTTACAGGGGATGGAAGCTTTCTTT
CASSLQGMEAFF
>TRBJ1-2|-|TRBV6-2/TRBV6-3|-
TGTGCCAGCAGTTACACAGCCGCTAACTATGGCTACACCTTC
CASSYTAANYGYTF
>TRBJ2-5|TRBD1|TRBV19|-
TGTGCCAGTAGTCTGGGGACAGGCCAAGAGACCCAGTACTTC
CASSLGTGQETQYF
>TRBJ2-6|TRBD1|TRBV7-3|-
TGTGCCAGCGCTCTCCTTTCGGGGACAGGGGTCTCTGGGGCCAACGTCCTGACTTTC
CASALLSGTGVSGANVLTF
>TRBJ1-5|-|TRBV19|-
TGTGCCAGTAGTAACGGGAAAAATCAGCCCCAGCATTTT
CASSNGKNQPQHF
>TRBJ2-7|-|TRBV15|-
TGTGCCACCAGTGAACGGGCCTACGAGCAGTACTTC
CATSERAYEQYF
>TRBJ1-1|-|TRBV6-5|-
TGTGCCACCGGGCGGGTGAACACTGAAGCTTTCTTT
CATGRVNTEAFF
>TRBJ2-7|TRBD1|TRBV6-2/TRBV6-3|few
TGTGCCAGCAGTTATCCCAGACAGGGGACCTACGAGCAGTACTTC
CASSYPRQGTYEQYF
>TRBJ1-4|TRBD1|TRBV4-3|-
TGCGCCAGCAGCCAAGACGGACAGGGTACCGAAAAACTGTTTTTT
CASSQDGQGTEKLFF
>TRBJ1-1|-|TRBV2|-
TGTGCCAGCAAGCCGGCCCGGGGGGGCACTGAAGCTTTCTTT
CASKPARGGTEAFF
>TRBJ1-6|TRBD1|TRBV5-1|-
TGCGCCAGCAGCTTCCTGGACAGGGTTAATTCACCCCTCCACTTT
CASSFLDRVNSPLHF
>TRBJ1-4|-|TRBV19|-
TGTGCCAGTAGTGTAACAGGGTCGGCTAATGAAAAACTGTTTTTT
CASSVTGSANEKLFF
>TRBJ1-3|-|TRBV4-3|-
TGCGCCAGCAGCCAAGACCTGGGAGGGTTTGGTGGAAACACCATATATTTT
CASSQDLGGFGGNTIYF
>TRBJ1-2|-|TRBV7-9|-
TGTGCCAGCAGCTTAGAGCGGCCGACACGAAGCTATGGCTACACCTTC
CASSLERPTRSYGYTF
>TRBJ2-1|TRBD1|TRBV24-1|-
TGTGCCACCAGTGATTGGAGGACAGGATACAATGAGCAGTTCTTC
CATSDWRTGYNEQFF
>TRBJ1-2|TRBD1|TRBV19|-
TGTGCCAGTAGTGCGAACCCGGGGACAGGAGGAGGCTACACCTTC
CASSANPGTGGGYTF
>TRBJ2-3|TRBD1|TRBV10-1|few
TGCGCCAGCAGCTACGGACAGGGCACAGATACGCAGTATTTT
CASSYGQGTDTQYF
>TRBJ2-3|-|TRBV20-1|once
TGCAGTGCTATGCGGACAGATACGCAGTATTTT
CSAMRTDTQYF
>TRBJ2-6|-|TRBV30|-
TGTGCCTTCTCCCTGGGGCCAGGGGCGGGGGCCAACGTCCTGACTTTC
CAFSLGPGAGANVLTF
>TRBJ2-3|-|TRBV3-1/TRBV3-2|-
TGTGCCAGCAGCCAAGGGGGAACTAGAACATATTTT
CASSQGGTRTYF
>TRBJ2-7|TRBD2|TRBV7-8|-
TGTGCCAGCAGCCAAGGGACTAGGGTCGAGCAGTACTTC
CASSQGTRVEQYF
>TRBJ1-4|-|TRBV6-4|-
TGTGCCAGCACCGTAATCCCGGGGGAAAAACTGTTTTTT
CASTVIPGEKLFF
>TRBJ2-1|TRBD2|TRBV10-3|-
TGTGCCATCAGCAGCCTCCTAGCGGGCTCCTACAATGAGCAGTTCTTC
CAISSLLAGSYNEQFF
>TRBJ1-2|TRBD1|TRBV7-2|-
TGTGCCAGCAGCTTAGAGTTCCGGGACAGGTTCTATGGCTACACCTTC
CASSLEFRDRFYGYTF
>TRBJ2-5|-|TRBV19|-
TGTGCCAGTAGTATAACCGCTAGATGGGAGACCCAGTACTTC
CASSITARWETQYF
>TRBJ2-1|-|TRBV11-1|-
TGTGCCAGCAGCTCATTCAATGAGCAGTTCTTC
CASSSFNEQFF
>TRBJ2-3|-|TRBV10-3|-
TGTGCCATCAGTCGGTCAGGCGGGGGCGGTAACACAGATACGCAGTATTTT
CAISRSGGGGNTDTQYF
>TRBJ2-2|-|TRBV11-3|-
TGTGCCAGCAGCATTGGGGGGATTAACACCGGGGAGCTGTTTTTT
CASSIGGINTGELFF
>TRBJ2-2|TRBD1|TRBV11-3|-
TGTGCCAGCAGCTTGAGGACAGGGAGGACCGGGGAGCTGTTTTTT
CASSLRTGRTGELFF
>TRBJ2-5|TRBD2|TRBV18|-
TGTGCCAGCTCCCGGACTAGGGCCCAAGAGACCCAGTACTTC
CASSRTRAQETQYF
>TRBJ1-3|-|TRBV29-1|-
TGCAGCGTTACTGCGGGAAACACCATATATTTT
CSVTAGNTIYF
>TRBJ1-2|-|TRBV12-3/TRBV12-4|-
TGTGCCAGCAGCGGGAATCAAGGCTACACCTTC
CASSGNQGYTF
>TRBJ2-4|TRBD2|TRBV7-9|-
TGTGCCAGCAGCCCCTACCCGACTAGCGGGACCATTCAGTACTTC
CASSPYPTSGTIQYF
>TRBJ1-2|TRBD1|TRBV13|-
TGTGCCAGCAGCCCGTACAGGGGGCAGAACTATGGCTACACCTTC
CASSPYRGQNYGYTF
>TRBJ1-3|TRBD1|TRBV18|-
TGTGCCAGCTCACCGTTTCGGACAGGGGAGGAACTTGTCTCTGGAAACACCATATATTTT
CASSPFRTGEELVSGNTIYF
>TRBJ2-2|-|TRBV19|-
TGTGCCAGTAGTATAAGGCCCCGGGTCACCGGGGAGCTGTTTTTT
CASSIRPRVTGELFF
>TRBJ2-3|-|TRBV11-3|few
TGTGCCAGCAGCTTAGACCTTACGCAGTATTTT
CASSLDLTQYF